The 21 T cell receptor beta chains given below trace back to one sample, sequenced in a study of cytomegalovirus exposure and HLA in healthy donors listed by TCRdb under 2017. Libraries were prepared through the immunoSEQ multiplex PCR assay. A mixture of 60 forward primers for TCR Vbeta segments and 13 reverse primers for TCR Jbeta segments was used in the multiplex PCR. TCRdb mirrors the immuneACCESS table, restricted to in-frame sequences. Some clones are absent from its copies; in checked studies, under half trace to an unresolved V gene, and the reason for the others is unknown. This sample lists some 220,000 clones; roughly 78% were detected once. The ten biggest clones cover about 0.5% of the sample. Sequencing was carried out using PBMCs. The receptors were gathered from a boy under 18 in good health and CMV-seronegative.

CDR3 DNA sequence: TGTGCCAGTAGTATAGAGGGGACAAGACGGGAAAAACTGTTTTTT. Translated, it gives CASSIEGTRREKLFF. The chain recombines TRBV19 with TRBJ1-4; weak D call: TRBD1 (6 bases). Germline V gene sequence: CDR1 LNHDA, CDR2 SQIVND (reference sequence). The CDR3 runs 15 residues. The V end lost 0 bases, the J end lost 8 bases, and 13 bases lay between the germline ends.

As concerns this clone: Germline is not matched at one junction end, which may reflect a read error. The sample contains more than one DNA sequence encoding this CDR3. The chain is built from TRBV18 and TRBJ1-4, with D perhaps TRBD1 (6 bases). This CDR3 has 16 amino acids. CDR1 and CDR2 (germline): KGHSH, LQKENI. Written as DNA, the CDR3 is TGTGCCAGCTCCAGGAGGATAACGGCAGGGGATGAAAAACTGTTCTTT. Protein sequence: CASSRRITAGDEKLFF.

The table lists this clone with a count of one. The chain is built from TRBV4-1 and TRBJ2-7, with D perhaps TRBD1 (5 bases). The germline gives CDR1 MGHRA, CDR2 YSYEKL. Trimming took 0 bases from V and 2 from J, leaving 20 bases between them. The length of the CDR3 is 18 residues. The CDR3 coding sequence is TGCGCCAGCAGCCAAGAGGGCTCGGGTTTGACAGCCCCCTACGAGCAGTACTTC. Translating it yields CASSQEGSGLTAPYEQYF.

The chain joins TRBV19 to TRBJ1-3; 7 bases align to TRBD1. Germline loops: CDR1 LNHDA, CDR2 SQIVND (reference sequence). This CDR3 has 13 amino acids. Trimming removed 5 bases from V and 7 bases from J; junction bases left unmatched: 5. This chain's CDR3 is CASSPPRGNTIYF. The CDR3 DNA is TGTGCCAGTAGTCCGCCCAGGGGGAACACCATATATTTT.

The chain uses TRBV7-9 and TRBJ2-1; 7 bases are shared with TRBD2. CDR1 and CDR2 (germline): SEHNR, FQNEAQ (reference sequence). V lost 1 base, J lost 5 bases, and 8 bases stayed unmatched. The CDR3 runs to 16 residues. The CDR3 protein is CASSLEGEGLDNEQFF. The CDR3 DNA reads TGTGCCAGCAGCTTAGAAGGGGAGGGCCTGGACAATGAGCAGTTCTTC. Full variable domain (remainder filled in from reference TRBV7-9 and TRBJ2-1): DTGVSQNPRHKITKRGQNVTFRCDPISEHNRLYWYRQTLGQGPEFLTYFQNEAQLEKSRLLSDRFSAERPKGSFSTLEIQRTEQGDSAMYLCASSLEGEGLDNEQFFGPGTRLTVL.

This clone has a handful of counts. J is TRBJ2-1 and V is TRBV5-1, with unresolved D. Germline V gene lookup returns CDR1 SGHRS and CDR2 YFSETQ. Trimming removed 0 bases from V and 12 bases from J, with 13 bases in between. This CDR3 is built from 13 residues. CDR3 region: CASSLGAPLPQFF. CDR3 bases: TGCGCCAGCAGCTTGGGGGCACCACTGCCGCAGTTCTTC. The entire variable domain, with the rest obtained from reference TRBV5-1 and TRBJ2-1, is as follows: KAGVTQTPRYLIKTRGQQVTLSCSPISGHRSVSWYQQTPGQGLQFLFEYFSETQRNKGNFPGRFSGRQFSNSRSEMNVSTLELGDSALYLCASSLGAPLPQFFGPGTRLTVL.

This chain connects TRBV7-8 to TRBJ2-7, with D perhaps matching TRBD1 (5 bases). The CDR3 is 13 residues long. Trimming left V 2 bases short and J 3 bases short, with 8 bases between. In germline, CDR1 is SGHVS, CDR2 FQNEAQ. This CDR3 is CASSLTRDYEQYF. As DNA, the CDR3 is TGTGCCAGCAGCTTAACCAGGGACTACGAGCAGTACTTC. The variable domain in full, with the rest retrieved from reference TRBV7-8 and TRBJ2-7, is GAGVSQSPRYKVAKRGQDVALRCDPISGHVSLFWYQQALGQGPEFLTYFQNEAQLDKSGLPSDRFFAERPEGSVSTLKIQRTQQEDSAVYLCASSLTRDYEQYFGPGTRLTVT.

This clone appeared once. V and J are TRBV30 and TRBJ1-1, with D possibly matching TRBD1 (6 bases). The length of the CDR3 is 14 residues. The V gene lost 0 bases and the J gene lost 0 bases, with 8 bases spanning the gap. Germline V lookup: CDR1 GTSNPN, CDR2 SVGIG (reference sequence). CDR3 bases: TGTGCCTGGAGTGTAGGGGGGGTGAACACTGAAGCTTTCTTT. Encoded protein: CAWSVGGVNTEAFF.

This sequence joins TRBV27 and TRBJ2-4; 7 bases are a match to TRBD2. The CDR3 runs 14 residues. The V gene's germline CDR1 is MNHEY and CDR2 SMNVEV (reference sequence). J lost 15 bases, V lost 8 bases, and 19 bases had no gene match. The CDR3 coding sequence is TGTGCCAGCCACCTCGGGATAGCGGGCCAATTACGGTACTTC. As protein: CASHLGIAGQLRYF.

This clone occurred a few times. The chain links TRBV9 to TRBJ2-2; TRBD2 aligns across 8 bases. Unmatched junction bases numbered 5, after V lost 0 bases and J lost 4 bases. Germline CDR1 is SGDLS and CDR2 is YYNGEE. The CDR3 covers 16 residues. In DNA, the CDR3 is TGTGCCAGCAGCGTAGCTGCGGGAGGAACCACCGGGGAGCTGTTTTTT. Its protein product is CASSVAAGGTTGELFF.

This clone was seen more than once but under ten times. This chain uses TRBV10-3 with TRBJ2-7, with 10 positions matching TRBD1. Germline CDR1 is ENHRY and CDR2 is SYGVKD. Trimming took 3 bases from V and 5 from J; bases not matched to a gene: 4. The CDR3 has 14 amino acids. The CDR3 sequence is CAISDRGQGDEQYF. The CDR3, as DNA: TGTGCCATCAGTGACCGTGGACAGGGGGACGAGCAGTACTTC.

This sequence joins TRBV5-1 and TRBJ2-3, with 14 bases matching TRBD2. J lost 3 bases, V lost 4 bases, and 10 bases had no gene match. The CDR3 covers 18 residues. Germline assignment: CDR1 SGHRS and CDR2 YFSETQ. In DNA, the CDR3 is TGCGCCAGCAGCATCAATCCGGGGACTAGCGGGAGAACAGATACGCAGTATTTT. Encoded protein: CASSINPGTSGRTDTQYF.

The V and J genes are TRBV4-1 and TRBJ2-1, with D perhaps matching TRBD2 (6 bases). Trimming took off 4 bases at V and 6 bases at J, with 10 bases between the two ends. The CDR3 extends over 13 amino acids. CDR1 and CDR2 from the germline V gene are MGHRA and YSYEKL. CDR3 loop: CASSLGGINEQFF. CDR3 DNA sequence: TGCGCCAGCAGCCTAGGAGGGATCAATGAGCAGTTCTTC.

V usage is TRBV5-1 and J usage is TRBJ2-1; TRBD2 aligns across 7 bases. This CDR3 contains 14 residues. V trimming: 2 bases; J trimming: 6 bases; junction bases outside the gene matches: 5. Germline CDR1 is SGHRS and CDR2 is YFSETQ. The CDR3 spells CASSFSGGSNEQFF. CDR3 sequence (DNA): TGCGCCAGCAGCTTTTCTGGCGGGAGCAATGAGCAGTTCTTC.

In this sample, this clone turned up once. The rearrangement uses TRBV5-1 and TRBJ1-1; 11 nucleotides agree with TRBD1. The J segment lost 5 bases and the V segment lost 6 bases, leaving 9 bases of the junction unmatched. The V gene's germline CDR1 is SGHRS and CDR2 YFSETQ. This CDR3 is 15 amino acids long. CDR3 coding DNA: TGCGCCAGCACACTTCGTGGACAGGGGGCGACTGAAGCTTTCTTT. This encodes CASTLRGQGATEAFF.

This chain connects TRBV5-1 to TRBJ2-7; 9 bases are a match to TRBD2. The CDR3 runs 15 residues. V trimming: 2 bases; J trimming: 2 bases; junction bases outside the gene matches: 5. Germline V gives CDR1 SGHRS, CDR2 YFSETQ. The CDR3 bases are TGCGCCAGCAGCTTTTCCGGGACTAGCCCCTACGAGCAGTACTTC. Amino acid sequence: CASSFSGTSPYEQYF.

This clone has just a few counts. This rearrangement joins TRBV5-1 to TRBJ2-2; 7 bases fit TRBD1. The CDR3 spans 15 residues. With V trimmed by 4 bases and J by 5 bases, 8 bases remained unmatched. Germline V CDR1 and CDR2: SGHRS, YFSETQ. In nucleotides, the CDR3 is TGCGCCAGCAGCCTGACCGGGACAGAAACCGGGGAGCTGTTTTTT. Translating it yields CASSLTGTETGELFF.

This chain uses TRBV27 with TRBJ1-2; 9 nucleotides agree with TRBD1. Germline lookup yields CDR1 MNHEY and CDR2 SMNVEV (reference sequence). The junction had 7 bases not matched to a gene; V was cut back by 5 bases and J by 0 bases. This CDR3 has 16 residues. CDR3 sequence reads: CASSPQDRGTNYGYTF. The CDR3 bases are TGTGCCAGCAGTCCTCAGGACAGGGGCACTAACTATGGCTACACCTTC.

The chain recombines TRBV6-5 with TRBJ1-3; D might be TRBD1 (6 bases). Germline V gene data show CDR1 as MNHEY and CDR2 as SVGAGI. With 6 bases removed from V and 4 bases from J, the gap between germline ends came to 16 bases. The CDR3 sequence is 15 residues long. The CDR3 sequence is CASRWNRASGNTIYF. Here the CDR3 DNA reads TGTGCCAGCAGGTGGAACAGGGCCTCAGGAAACACCATATATTTT.

This clone was counted between two and nine times. The chain employs TRBV27 and TRBJ2-1, with 8 bases lining up with TRBD2. V lost 6 bases and J lost 2; bases outside the gene matches: 6. Germline CDR1 and CDR2: MNHEY and SMNVEV (reference sequence). The CDR3 runs 15 residues. The chain's CDR3 is CASSPRLAPYNEQFF. The CDR3, as DNA: TGTGCCAGCAGCCCAAGACTAGCGCCCTACAATGAGCAGTTCTTC.

This clone appeared a single time. The chain is built from TRBV27 and TRBJ2-5; D may be TRBD2 (6 bases). This CDR3 comprises 15 residues. Germline values: CDR1 MNHEY, CDR2 SMNVEV (reference sequence). The germline V and J ends were trimmed by 8 bases and 0 bases, with 16 bases remaining between them. The CDR3 sequence is CASGLPGSDQETQYF. CDR3 nucleotides: TGTGCCAGCGGACTACCGGGGTCCGACCAAGAGACCCAGTACTTC.